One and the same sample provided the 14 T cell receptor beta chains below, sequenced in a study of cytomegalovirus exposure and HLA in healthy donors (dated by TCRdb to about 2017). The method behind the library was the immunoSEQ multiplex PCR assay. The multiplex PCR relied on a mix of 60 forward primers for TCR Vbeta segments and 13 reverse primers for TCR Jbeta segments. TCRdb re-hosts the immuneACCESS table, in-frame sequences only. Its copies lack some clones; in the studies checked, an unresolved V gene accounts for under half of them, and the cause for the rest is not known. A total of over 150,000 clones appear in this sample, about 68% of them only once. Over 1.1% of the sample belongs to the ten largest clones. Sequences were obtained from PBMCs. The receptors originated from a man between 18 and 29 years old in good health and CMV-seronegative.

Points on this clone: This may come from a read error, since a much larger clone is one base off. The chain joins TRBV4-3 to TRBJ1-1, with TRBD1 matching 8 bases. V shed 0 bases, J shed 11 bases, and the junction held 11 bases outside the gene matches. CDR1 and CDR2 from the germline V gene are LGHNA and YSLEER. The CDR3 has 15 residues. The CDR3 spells CASSQEEAGQGAAFF. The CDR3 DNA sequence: TGCGCCAGCAGCCAAGAAGAGGCGGGGCAGGGGGCGGCTTTCTTT.

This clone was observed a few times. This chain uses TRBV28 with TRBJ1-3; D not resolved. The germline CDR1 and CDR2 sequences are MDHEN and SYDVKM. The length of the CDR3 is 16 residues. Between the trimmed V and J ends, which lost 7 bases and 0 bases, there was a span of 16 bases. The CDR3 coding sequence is TGTGCCAGCAAAACGCCAACAGTGAACTCTGGAAACACCATATATTTT. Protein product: CASKTPTVNSGNTIYF. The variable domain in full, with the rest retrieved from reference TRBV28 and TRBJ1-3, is DVKVTQSSRYLVKRTGEKVFLECVQDMDHENMFWYRQDPGLGLRLIYFSYDVKMKEKGDIPEGYSVSREKKERFSLILESASTNQTSMYLCASKTPTVNSGNTIYFGEGSWLTVV.

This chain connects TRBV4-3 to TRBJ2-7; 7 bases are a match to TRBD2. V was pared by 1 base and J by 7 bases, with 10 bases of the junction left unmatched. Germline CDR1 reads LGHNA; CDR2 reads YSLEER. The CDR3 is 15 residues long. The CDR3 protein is CASSQGWTRGGEQYF. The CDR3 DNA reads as TGCGCCAGCAGCCAAGGGTGGACTCGGGGAGGGGAGCAGTACTTC.

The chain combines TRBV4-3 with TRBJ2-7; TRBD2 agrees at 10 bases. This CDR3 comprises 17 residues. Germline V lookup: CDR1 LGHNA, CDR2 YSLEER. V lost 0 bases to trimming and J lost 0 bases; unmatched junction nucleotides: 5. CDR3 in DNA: TGCGCCAGCAGCCAAGACCGGTCTAGCGGGAGCTCCTACGAGCAGTACTTC. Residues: CASSQDRSSGSSYEQYF.

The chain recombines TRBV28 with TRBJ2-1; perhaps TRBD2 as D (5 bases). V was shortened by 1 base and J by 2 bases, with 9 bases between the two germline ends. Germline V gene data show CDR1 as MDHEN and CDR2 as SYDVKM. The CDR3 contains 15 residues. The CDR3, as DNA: TGTGCCAGCAGTTTATCCCGCGGGCCCTACAATGAGCAGTTCTTC. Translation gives CASSLSRGPYNEQFF.

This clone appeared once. The CDR3 region is CASSQDRSRPNNEQFF. The CDR3 region has the DNA TGCGCCAGCAGCCAAGATCGTTCCAGGCCAAACAATGAGCAGTTCTTC. The chain employs TRBV4-3 and TRBJ2-1, with unresolved D. V gave up 0 bases and J gave up 5 bases, with 14 bases separating them. The germline V gene encodes CDR1 LGHNA and CDR2 YSLEER. This CDR3 has 16 residues.

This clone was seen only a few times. The CDR3 bases are TGTGCCAGTAGTGTTCCTAGCGGGAGTTTTCTTTTTTGGGACACCGGGGAGCTGTTTTTT. It translates to CASSVPSGSFLFWDTGELFF. The chain has TRBV19 and TRBJ2-2; 10 nucleotides line up with TRBD2. This CDR3 has 20 amino acids. CDR1 is LNHDA and CDR2 is SQIVND in the germline V gene (reference sequence). The trim removed 5 bases at V and 3 bases at J, leaving 18 bases unmatched.

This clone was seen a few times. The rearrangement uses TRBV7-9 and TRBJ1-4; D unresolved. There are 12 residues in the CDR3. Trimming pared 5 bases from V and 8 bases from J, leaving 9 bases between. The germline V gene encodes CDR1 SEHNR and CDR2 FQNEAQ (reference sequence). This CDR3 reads CASSPSGEKLFF. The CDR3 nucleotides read TGTGCCAGCAGCCCGTCGGGGGAAAAACTGTTTTTT.

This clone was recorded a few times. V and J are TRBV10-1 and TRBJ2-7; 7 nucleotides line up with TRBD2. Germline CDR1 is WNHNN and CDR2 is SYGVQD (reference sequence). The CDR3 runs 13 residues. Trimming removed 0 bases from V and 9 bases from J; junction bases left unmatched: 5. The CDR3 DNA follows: TGCGCCAGCAGTGAGTCGTCTGCTAGCGGGCAGTACTTC. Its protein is CASSESSASGQYF.

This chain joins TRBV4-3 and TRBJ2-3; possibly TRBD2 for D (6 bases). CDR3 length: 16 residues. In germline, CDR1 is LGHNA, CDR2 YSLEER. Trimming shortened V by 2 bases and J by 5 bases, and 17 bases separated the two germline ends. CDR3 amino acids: CASSQLGLLSEDTQYF. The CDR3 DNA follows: TGCGCCAGCAGCCAACTGGGACTCCTATCGGAAGATACGCAGTATTTT.

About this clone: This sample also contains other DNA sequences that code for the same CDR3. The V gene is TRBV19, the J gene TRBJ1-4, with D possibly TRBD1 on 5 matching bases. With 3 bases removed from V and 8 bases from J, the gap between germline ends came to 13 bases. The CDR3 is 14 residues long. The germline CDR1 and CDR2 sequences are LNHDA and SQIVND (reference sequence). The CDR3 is CASSIRQGGEKLFF. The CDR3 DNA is TGTGCCAGTAGTATTCGGCAGGGTGGCGAAAAACTGTTTTTT.

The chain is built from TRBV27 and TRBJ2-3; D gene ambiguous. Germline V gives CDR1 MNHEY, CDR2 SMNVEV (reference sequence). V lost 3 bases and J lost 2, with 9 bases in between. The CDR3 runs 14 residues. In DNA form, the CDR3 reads TGTGCCAGCAGTTTTATCGGGTCCACAGATACGCAGTATTTT. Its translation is CASSFIGSTDTQYF.

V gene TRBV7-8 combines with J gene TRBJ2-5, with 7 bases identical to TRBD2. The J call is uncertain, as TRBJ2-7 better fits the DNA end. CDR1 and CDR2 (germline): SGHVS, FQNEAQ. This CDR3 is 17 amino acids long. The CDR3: CASSIPFMGGGSYEQYF. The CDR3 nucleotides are TGTGCCAGCAGCATCCCCTTTATGGGCGGGGGTTCCTACGAGCAGTACTTC.

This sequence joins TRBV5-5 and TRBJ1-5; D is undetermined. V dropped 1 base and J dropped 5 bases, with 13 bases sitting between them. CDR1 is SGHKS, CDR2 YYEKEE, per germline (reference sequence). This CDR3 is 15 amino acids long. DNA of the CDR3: TGTGCCAGCAGCTTGTGGCAGGCCTCGGATCAGCCCCAGCATTTT. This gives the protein CASSLWQASDQPQHF.